This T cell receptor (beta chain) was sequenced during a study of T cell clonality in common variable immunodeficiency. Study results and caveats: Shared TCRbeta clones were fewer between CVID subjects than controls. TCRbeta clonality was increased in CVID versus healthy controls. T cell subpopulation sequencing would be needed to explain CVID clonality.

Produced via immunoSEQ multiplex PCR; TCRdb's table is partial and in-frame only. The sample is made up of under 45,000 clones, none counted only once. The sample holds many counts of this clone. The antigen is unknown. The read ends 3 residues before the CDR3 terminus; that terminus is restored from the germline J gene. Trimming left V 4 bases short and J 2 bases short, with 21 bases between. CDR1 is LGHNA and CDR2 is YNFKEQ in the germline V gene. The CDR3 is made up of 17 amino acids. The chain couples TRBV4-2 to TRBJ2-7; TRBD2 might be the D (5 bases). The sequence was collected from a person aged 18 to 75 in good health. The sample was peripheral blood mononuclear cells. This CDR3 reads CASSPPVAPTLPYEQYF. The CDR3 DNA, read in part, is TGTGCCAGCAGCCCGCCTGTAGCGCCTACACTCCCCTACGAG.